This TCR beta chain comes out of a study of T-cell memory formation after mild COVID-19 (dated by TCRdb to about 2021). For the study in its entirety: Most TCR sequence clusters were specific to one of the two donors. The cohort comprised two young, previously healthy adult volunteers, one female and one male. In two donors, T-cell clones that expanded and contracted after mild COVID-19 were tracked by sequencing TCRalpha and TCRbeta repertoires over time.

This clonotype was recorded at least ten times. Its antigen is currently not known. Base-call qualities are not available, and no considerably larger clone is one nucleotide away. Ficoll-Paque density gradient centrifugation was the method used to isolate PBMCs. The reads were generated on an Illumina NovaSeq 6000. cDNA libraries for TCRalpha and TCRbeta were prepared by 5'RACE using constant-segment primers, with sample barcodes and unique molecular identifiers added. Trizol reagent was used to extract RNA from every sample. Libraries were amplified in two PCR steps, with a second sample barcode and Illumina TruSeq adapters added in the second step. Sequencing of libraries was performed on an Illumina NovaSeq with 2 x 150 bp paired-end reads. On the authors' methods: With migec v1.2.7, reads were demultiplexed and then collapsed into UMI-guided consensus sequences. Using mixcr v2.1.11, UMI consensuses were aligned to TRA and TRB V and J templates and then assembled into clonotypes. Expanded or contracted clonotypes were those called significant by both edgeR and NoisET, with noise models trained on biological replicates. For edgeR calls, the thresholds were a false discovery rate-adjusted p below 0.01 and a log2 fold-change of 1. As an exploratory analysis of dynamics, max-normalized trajectories of the 1000 most abundant clonotypes were examined by PCA with hierarchical clustering. Separately sequenced CD4+ and CD8+ repertoires were used to assign a CD4 or CD8 phenotype to each responding clone. Through fastp at Q25 and MiXCR, TCRdb rebuilt clones from the public reads, retaining in-frame beta chains. Here each entry gathers all rows of one CDR3 protein and keeps the most common genes and DNA. The V and J calls were determined by TCRdb, not by the authors. This sample holds about 410,000 distinct CDR3 sequences; more than 15% were observed only once. The ten most abundant clones make up about 22% of the sample.

General findings and caveats noted by the study authors: SARS-CoV-2 specificity of the second-wave clones peaking on day 37 was not confirmed. Some responding clones were detected in pre-infection memory, which suggested that pre-existing cross-reactive memory T cells had joined the SARS-CoV-2 response. Contracting CD4+ clones appeared mostly in the CM and EM memory subsets, whereas CD8+ clones were enriched in EMRA. The study covered only a couple of mild cases, and larger cohorts including severe cases with pre-infection samples were considered necessary. From day 15 to 85, contracting clones showed balanced CD4/CD8 phenotypes, whereas a second wave of clones that expanded from day 15 to 37 leaned towards CD4+.

The sequence derives from a young man who had mild COVID-19 (a few samples of this study predate the infection). The sample titles of this study are shuffled in the database, so cell type and time point are left out; the donor was told from shared clones. The sequenced material came from PBMCs or a T cell subset sorted from them (not recorded which).

The CDR3 is CASRDPRFEQYF. The nucleotides read TGTGCCAGCAGGGACCCCCGGTTCGAGCAGTACTTC. Rearrangement joined TRBV2 to TRBJ2-7, with an unclear D gene assignment. Spanning cysteine to phenylalanine, the CDR3 consists of 12 amino acids. Only CDR3 DNA remains: 36 bases, in frame from the first base. Cut back by 6 bases and 6 bases, the V and J ends lie 12 bases apart. The germline V gene supplies CDR1 SNHLY and CDR2 FYNNEI.